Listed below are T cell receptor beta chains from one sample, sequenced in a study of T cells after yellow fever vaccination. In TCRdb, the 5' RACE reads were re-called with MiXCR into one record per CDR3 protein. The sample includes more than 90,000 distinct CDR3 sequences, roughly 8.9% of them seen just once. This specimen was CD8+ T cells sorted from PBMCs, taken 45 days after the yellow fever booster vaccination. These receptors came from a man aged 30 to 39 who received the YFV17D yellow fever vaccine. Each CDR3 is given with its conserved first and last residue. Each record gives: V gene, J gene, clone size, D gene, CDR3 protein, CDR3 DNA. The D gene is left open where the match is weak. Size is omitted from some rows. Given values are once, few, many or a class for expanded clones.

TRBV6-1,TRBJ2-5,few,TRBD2,CASSRAGGLETQYF,TGTGCCAGCAGTCGGGCGGGAGGGTTAGAGACCCAGTACTTC
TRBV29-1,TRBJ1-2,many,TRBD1,CSVVGQEPYGYTF,TGCAGCGTTGTGGGACAGGAACCTTATGGCTACACCTTC
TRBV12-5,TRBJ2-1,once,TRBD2,CASGGHEGLDTYNEQFF,TGTGCTAGTGGTGGCCACGAGGGACTAGATACCTACAATGAGCAGTTCTTC
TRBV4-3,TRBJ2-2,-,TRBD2,CASSQGLYETGELFF,TGCGCCAGCAGCCAGGGACTATATGAAACCGGGGAGCTGTTTTTT
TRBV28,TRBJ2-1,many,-,CASTPGRGSLKQFF,TGTGCCAGCACCCCGGGGAGGGGGAGTTTGAAGCAGTTCTTC
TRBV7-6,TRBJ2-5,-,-,CASSPWAGEETQYF,TGTGCCAGCAGCCCTTGGGCAGGGGAAGAGACCCAGTACTTC
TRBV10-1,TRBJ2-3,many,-,CASSESKGDTDTQYF,TGCGCCAGCAGTGAGTCTAAGGGTGACACAGATACGCAGTATTTT
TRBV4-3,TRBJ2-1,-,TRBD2,CASSQYGTSGSKQFF,TGCGCCAGCAGCCAATATGGGACTAGCGGGAGTAAGCAGTTCTTC
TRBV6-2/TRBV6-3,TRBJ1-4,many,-,CASSYSDNEKLFF,TGTGCCAGCAGTTACTCGGACAATGAAAAACTGTTTTTT
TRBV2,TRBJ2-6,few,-,CASSEAYSGANVLTF,TGTGCCAGCAGTGAGGCGTACTCTGGGGCCAACGTCCTGACTTTC
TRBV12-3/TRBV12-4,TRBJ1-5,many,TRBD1,CASSLRTGVYSNQPQHF,TGTGCCAGCAGTCTCCGGACAGGAGTTTATAGCAATCAGCCCCAGCATTTT
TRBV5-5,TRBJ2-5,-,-,CASSFWTEKNEETQYF,TGTGCCAGCAGCTTCTGGACAGAGAAAAATGAAGAGACCCAGTACTTC
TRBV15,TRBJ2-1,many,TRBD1,CATSRVRDSSYNEQFF,TGTGCCACCAGCAGAGTACGGGACAGCTCCTACAATGAGCAGTTCTTC
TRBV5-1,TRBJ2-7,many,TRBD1,CASSLTGSLSYEQYF,TGCGCCAGCAGCCTGACAGGGTCCCTCTCCTACGAGCAGTACTTC
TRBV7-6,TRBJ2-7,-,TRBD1,CASTPGQGTYEQYF,TGTGCCAGCACCCCGGGACAGGGGACCTACGAGCAGTACTTC
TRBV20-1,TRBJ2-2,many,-,CSARDRSGANTGELFF,TGCAGTGCTAGAGATCGGTCAGGAGCGAACACCGGGGAGCTGTTTTTT
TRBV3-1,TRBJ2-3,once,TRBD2,CASSLSGSSDTQYF,TGTGCCAGCAGCCTTAGCGGGAGTTCAGATACGCAGTATTTT
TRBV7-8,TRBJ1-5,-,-,CASSLVGKESNQPQHF,TGTGCCAGCAGCTTAGTGGGGAAGGAGAGCAATCAGCCCCAGCATTTT
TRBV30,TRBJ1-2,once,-,CAWSWDRSLYGYTF,TGTGCCTGGAGTTGGGACCGTTCTCTCTATGGCTACACCTTC
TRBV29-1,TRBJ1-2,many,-,CSVESGRYGYTF,TGCAGCGTTGAATCAGGGCGCTATGGCTACACCTTC
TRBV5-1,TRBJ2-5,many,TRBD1,CASSPGTGLQETQYF,TGCGCCAGCAGCCCCGGGACAGGGCTCCAAGAGACCCAGTACTTC
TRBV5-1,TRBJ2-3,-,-,CASRQGWAEGAMDTQYF,TGCGCCAGCAGACAGGGTTGGGCGGAGGGGGCTATGGATACGCAGTATTTT
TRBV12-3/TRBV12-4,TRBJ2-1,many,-,CASSEQVNEQFF,TGTGCCAGCAGCGAACAGGTTAATGAGCAGTTCTTC
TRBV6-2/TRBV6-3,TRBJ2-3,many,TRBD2,CASSDLAGASDTQYF,TGTGCCAGCAGTGACCTAGCGGGAGCTTCAGATACGCAGTATTTT
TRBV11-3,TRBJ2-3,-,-,CASSKGSTDTQYF,TGTGCCAGCAGCAAGGGAAGCACAGATACGCAGTATTTT
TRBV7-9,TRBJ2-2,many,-,CASSGPPGLGTGELFF,TGTGCCAGCAGCGGCCCCCCGGGTCTGGGAACCGGGGAGCTGTTTTTT
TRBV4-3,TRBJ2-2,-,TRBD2,CASRASGTPTGELFF,TGCGCCAGCAGGGCTAGCGGGACCCCTACCGGGGAGCTGTTTTTT
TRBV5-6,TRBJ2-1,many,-,CASSWGSETEQFF,TGTGCCAGCAGCTGGGGTAGTGAAACTGAGCAGTTCTTC
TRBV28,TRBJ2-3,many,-,CASSTGESTDTQYF,TGTGCCAGCAGTACCGGAGAGAGCACAGATACGCAGTATTTT
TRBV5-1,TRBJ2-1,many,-,CASSAGELNNEQFF,TGCGCCAGCAGCGCCGGGGAATTGAACAATGAGCAGTTCTTC
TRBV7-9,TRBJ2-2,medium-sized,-,CASSLNPNTGELFF,TGTGCCAGCAGCTTAAACCCGAACACCGGGGAGCTGTTTTTT
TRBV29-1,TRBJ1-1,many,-,CSVEGAAMNTEAFF,TGCAGCGTTGAAGGGGCAGCCATGAACACTGAAGCTTTCTTT
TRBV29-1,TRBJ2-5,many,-,CSLQGNQETQYF,TGCAGCCTACAGGGCAACCAAGAGACCCAGTACTTC
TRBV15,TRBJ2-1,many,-,CATPLRRRSYNEQFF,TGTGCCACCCCTCTTAGGCGTCGCTCCTACAATGAGCAGTTCTTC
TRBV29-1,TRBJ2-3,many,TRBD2,CSVEGLAGPDTQYF,TGCAGCGTTGAAGGGCTAGCGGGACCCGATACGCAGTATTTT
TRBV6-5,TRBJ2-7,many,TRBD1,CASSSASGTVFHEQYF,TGTGCCAGCAGTTCGGCGTCCGGGACAGTCTTCCACGAGCAGTACTTC
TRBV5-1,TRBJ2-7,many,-,CASSLLPLPYEQYF,TGCGCCAGCAGCTTGTTACCCCTCCCTTACGAGCAGTACTTC